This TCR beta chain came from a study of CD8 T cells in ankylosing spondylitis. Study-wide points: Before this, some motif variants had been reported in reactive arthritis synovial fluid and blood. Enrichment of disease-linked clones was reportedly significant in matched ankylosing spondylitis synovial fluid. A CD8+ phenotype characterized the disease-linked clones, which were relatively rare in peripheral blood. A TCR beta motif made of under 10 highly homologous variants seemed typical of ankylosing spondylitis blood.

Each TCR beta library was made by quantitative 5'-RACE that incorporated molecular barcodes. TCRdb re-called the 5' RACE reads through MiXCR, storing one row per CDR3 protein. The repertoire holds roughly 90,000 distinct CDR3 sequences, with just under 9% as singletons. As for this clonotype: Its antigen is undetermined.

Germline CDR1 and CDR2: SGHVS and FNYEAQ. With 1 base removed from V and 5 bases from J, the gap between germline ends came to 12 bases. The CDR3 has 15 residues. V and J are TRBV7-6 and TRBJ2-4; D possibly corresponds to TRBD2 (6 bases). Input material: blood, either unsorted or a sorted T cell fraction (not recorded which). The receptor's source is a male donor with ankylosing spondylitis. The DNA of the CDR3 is TGTGCCAGCAGCTTAGGTGGGGGGATCGAAAACATTCAGTACTTC. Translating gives CASSLGGGIENIQYF.